The clone carrying this T cell receptor beta chain was seen just once. The sample is drawn from a study of cytomegalovirus exposure and HLA in healthy donors. Study-level background: Researchers found that roughly 80% of fewer than 450 genotyped donors fell within the Caucasian-associated ancestry cluster.

The PCR employed 60 Vbeta primers together with 13 Jbeta primers. TCRdb's copy holds only in-frame clones and misses some; the assay was immunoSEQ multiplex PCR. Altogether 90,000 to 110,000 clones are present, roughly 79% being singletons, with the ten largest covering 1.3%. Germline V gives CDR1 SGHTS, CDR2 YDEGEE. J was trimmed by 10 bases and V by 4 bases; bases with no gene match: 9. This CDR3 has 15 amino acids. The sequence was collected from a middle-aged man in good health and CMV-seronegative. The sequencing input was PBMCs. V is TRBV5-8 and J is TRBJ2-1; TRBD1 aligns across 12 bases. The CDR3, as DNA: TGTGCCAGCAGCAAATCCGGGACAGGGGGCAAGGAGCAGTTCTTC. Its translation is CASSKSGTGGKEQFF.